The entry below describes one TCR beta chain. Its antigen is unknown. Per-base qualities were not stored, and no clone one base away is much larger. This sample stems from a study of PD-1 blockade in mismatch repair-deficient tumors (dated by TCRdb to about 2017). Regarding the research as a whole: Between September 2013 and 2016, the trial enrolled approximately 91 consecutive patients with roughly twelve types of mismatch repair-deficient cancer, all of whom had received prior treatment and were progressing. Tumor-associated T cell clones in the peripheral blood of patients responding to PD-1 blockade were tracked using deep sequencing of TCR CDR3 regions. Summary of the overall study and its limitations: Clonal expansion was elicited by three of seven peptides, and 110 to 150 unique blood TCRs were yielded, seven of which were also found in tumor; all positive peptides were derived from frameshift mutations. Clones residing in the tumor, which were often undetectable in blood before treatment, expanded quickly after pembrolizumab and then contracted, generally before radiologic responses.

The method behind the library was the immunoSEQ multiplex PCR assay. In the source study's methods: A clone was classified as neoantigen-specific if the clone expanded significantly in response to the relevant peptide and did not expand significantly in response to any other peptide tested. TCRdb re-hosts the immuneACCESS table, in-frame sequences only. Its copies lack some clones; in the studies checked, an unresolved V gene accounts for under half of them, and the cause for the rest is not known. V and J calls and clone size follow that table, whereas D and trimming were derived from the DNA. For this sample the table gives more than 9,500 clones, of which around 85% were detected only once. Around 20% of the sample lies in the top ten. Reading the label with the study, this specimen's time point is: roughly 11-day in vitro stimulation with candidate neoantigen peptide 2. For each enrolled patient, mismatch repair deficiency was established using either polymerase chain reaction or immunohistochemistry. TCR sequencing was performed for a few patients who responded to pembrolizumab therapy. Each of roughly seven ELISpot-reactive candidate neoantigen peptides was used in a roughly 11-day in vitro stimulation prior to TCR sequencing. A control culture with no peptide was handled in the same way and served as the baseline for calculating clone fold changes. Pembrolizumab PD-1 blockade was prospectively tested in advanced mismatch repair-deficient cancers, regardless of tissue of origin, in the phase II trial.

CDR1 MDHEN and CDR2 SYDVKM are derived from the germline V gene. The junction shows trimming of 1 base on V and 6 bases on J, and the gene matches do not reach 5 bases of it. Including the terminal cysteine and phenylalanine, the CDR3 comprises 15 residues. Only the CDR3 region is kept as DNA, spanning 45 bases read in frame from base 1. This TCR was recovered from an adult with mismatch repair-deficient cancer. The starting material was cells cultured in vitro, obtained from a patient treated with pembrolizumab. The chain employs TRBV28 and TRBJ1-2, with 10 bases in between that match TRBD1. The CDR3 reads as follows: CASSLFGDRGHGYTF. The DNA sequence is TGTGCCAGCAGTTTATTTGGGGACAGGGGCCATGGCTACACCTTC.